These T cell receptor beta chains were read from a single sample in a study of cytomegalovirus exposure and HLA in healthy donors. The assay was immunoSEQ multiplex PCR, and TCRdb's table has in-frame clones only and misses some. Of roughly 80,000 clones listed, less than 85% are singletons. Sequencing was performed on PBMCs. These receptors were collected from a woman aged 50 to 60 in good health and CMV-seronegative. Each CDR3 is given without its conserved first and last residue. The order of the fields is V gene, CDR3 protein.

>TRBV13
ASSLDSGYNEQF
>TRBV6-1
ASRPTWDSPYGYT
>TRBV6-5
ASSYSDSYTEAF
>TRBV7-9
ASTPRGSGANVLT
>TRBV7-9
ASSEGFGKLF
>TRBV13
ASSLGASYNEQF
>TRBV18
ASSPLLGNEQF
>TRBV5-4
TSSLEAVMNTEAF
>TRBV5-6
ASRPQGSGNTIY
>TRBV5-1
ASSLAGTGGEKLF
>TRBV2
ASFGFDGTEAF
>TRBV7-4
ASSSGGNQPQH
>TRBV20-1
SASHNEQF
>TRBV9
ASSPLGQSPTEAF
>TRBV30
AWSILAGATDTQY
>TRBV5-5
ASSLAGSDRGSN
>TRBV19
ASRNRGIRSTNEKLF
>TRBV6-1
ASSELAGGPGELF
>TRBV28
ASSSSPTGNTEAF
>TRBV19
ASSIDRQANYGYT
>TRBV28
ASVTGQGVPIFNQPQH
>TRBV7-9
ASSLETASRGYT
>TRBV19
ASSPPSGQETYEQY
>TRBV5-5
ASSLPFNYGYT
>TRBV5-6
ASSLAGTAEAF
>TRBV28
ASSFAGSDRNIQY
>TRBV7-6
ASSRSGQGGSGANVLT
>TRBV6-1
ASSEAGSNSPLH
>TRBV5-4
ASSGSGTSGDTQY
>TRBV6-6
ASSKEDYGYT
>TRBV4-3
ASSPDRGGTGELF
>TRBV5-1
ASSLFAGTDTQY
>TRBV29-1
SVTVTSGTDTQY
>TRBV4-3
ASSQGGPRGDGYT
>TRBV28
ASSPDTYGYT
>TRBV5-1
ASSLARETQY
>TRBV28
ASSPSYGYT
>TRBV15
ATSRDTNTGELF
>TRBV6-1
ASSEFYGNTIY
>TRBV5-1
ASSGGLAANTGELF
>TRBV29-1
SVGGSPGETQY
>TRBV9
ASSSGSTRGEQY
>TRBV28
ASSSRYTQETQY
>TRBV30
AWSLTGDYGYT
>TRBV6-1
ASIRQGVGTEAF
>TRBV19
ASKLAGGAYEQY
>TRBV4-1
ASSPETGINTEAF
>TRBV7-2
ASSLVDRINSPLH
>TRBV9
ASSAPSLEQF
>TRBV27
ASSLGTGTAAYEQY
>TRBV6-5
ASSTGQGLYYGYT
>TRBV11-2
ASSLWPTSPRELF